This T cell receptor (beta chain) was sequenced in a study of CD8 T cells in ankylosing spondylitis (dated by TCRdb to the late 2010s). Background for the entire study: The study set out to find disease-linked TCR variants by profiling T cell receptor beta repertoires in ankylosing spondylitis patients and healthy donors. The full study cohort comprised about 23 ankylosing spondylitis patients and over 95 healthy donors. Peripheral blood was sampled, and synovial fluid was also collected from ankylosing spondylitis patients. On the study overall, not on this receptor specifically: According to the report, matched synovial fluid samples from ankylosing spondylitis patients were significantly enriched for the disease-linked clones. Some motif variants had previously been reported in the synovial fluid and blood of reactive arthritis patients, which suggests shared mechanisms of disease initiation. A TCR beta motif made up of several highly homologous amino acid variants appeared to be characteristic of blood from ankylosing spondylitis patients. A CD8+ phenotype was shown by the disease-linked clones, which were found at relatively low frequencies in peripheral blood.

Via the germline V gene, CDR1 is SGHRS and CDR2 YFSETQ. Inclusive of the bounding cysteine and phenylalanine, the CDR3 is 15 residues long. Only the CDR3 region is kept as DNA, spanning 45 bases read in frame from base 1. Trimming takes 1 base from V and 5 bases from J, and the germline ends sit 13 bases apart. About this clonotype itself: Its cognate antigen has yet to be identified. There are no base qualities to consult, and no much larger clone falls within one base.

The reads were generated on an Illumina HiSeq 2500. Quantitative 5'-RACE with molecular barcodes was used to prepare TCR beta libraries. Concerning the study's data processing: Disease-linked TCR variants were identified with a new computational method built on a probabilistic model of VDJ rearrangement. The public reads were quality trimmed at Q25 with fastp and then assembled into clones with MiXCR by TCRdb, keeping productive beta chains. When rows share a CDR3 protein, they turn into one entry using the most common DNA and genes. The V and J calls were determined by TCRdb, not by the authors. For this sample the table gives some 450,000 distinct CDR3 sequences, of which roughly 15% were detected only once. The ten largest clones add up to around 0.92% of the sample.

This clonotype originated in a male donor with ankylosing spondylitis. Sequencing input: blood, either unsorted or a sorted T cell fraction (not recorded which). The chain uses TRBV5-1 and TRBJ2-4, with the D gene not clear enough to name. The CDR3 loop reads CASSLSPTVENIQYF. In nucleotide form, the sequence is TGCGCCAGCAGCTTGTCTCCCACAGTCGAAAACATTCAGTACTTC. Where the CDR3 stops, the reference TRBV5-1 and TRBJ2-4 genes take over; the full variable domain is KAGVTQTPRYLIKTRGQQVTLSCSPISGHRSVSWYQQTPGQGLQFLFEYFSETQRNKGNFPGRFSGRQFSNSRSEMNVSTLELGDSALYLCASSLSPTVENIQYFGAGTRLSVL.